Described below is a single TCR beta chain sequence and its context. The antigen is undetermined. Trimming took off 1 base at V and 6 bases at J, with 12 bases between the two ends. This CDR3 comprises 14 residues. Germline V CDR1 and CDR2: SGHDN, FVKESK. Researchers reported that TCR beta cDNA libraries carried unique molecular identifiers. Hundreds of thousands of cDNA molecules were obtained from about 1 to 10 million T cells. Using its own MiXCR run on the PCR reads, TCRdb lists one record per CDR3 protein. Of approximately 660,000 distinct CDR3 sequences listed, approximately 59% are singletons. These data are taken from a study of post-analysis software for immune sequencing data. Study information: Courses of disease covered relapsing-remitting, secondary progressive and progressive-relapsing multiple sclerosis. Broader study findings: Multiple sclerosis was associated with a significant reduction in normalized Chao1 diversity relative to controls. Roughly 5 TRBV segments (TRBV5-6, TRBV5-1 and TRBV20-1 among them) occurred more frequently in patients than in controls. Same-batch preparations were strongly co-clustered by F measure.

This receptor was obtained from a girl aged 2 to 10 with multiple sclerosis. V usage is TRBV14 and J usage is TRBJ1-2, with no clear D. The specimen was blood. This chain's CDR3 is CASSQVAGYHGYTF. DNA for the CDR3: TGTGCCAGCAGCCAAGTCGCGGGGTATCATGGCTACACCTTC.